The 30 T cell receptor beta chains presented below share a single source sample, sequenced in a study of OX40 agonist ivuxolimab in advanced cancers. Profiled with immunoSEQ multiplex PCR; TCRdb holds only in-frame clones, not every one. The repertoire includes tens of thousands of clones, 60% to 85% of them detected once, and around 15% sits in the top ten. The source was CD4+ or CD8+ T cells sorted from blood, collected in a trial of the OX40 agonist ivuxolimab. These TCRs come from an adult with an advanced solid tumor such as melanoma, head and neck, liver or kidney cancer.

The chain is built from TRBV5-6 and TRBJ2-3; 7 bases match TRBD1. The germline V gene encodes CDR1 SGHDT and CDR2 YYEEEE. This CDR3 is 12 amino acids long. With V trimmed by 3 bases and J by 7 bases, 2 bases remained unmatched. CDR3 in DNA: TGTGCCAGCAGCTCACAGGGGAATACGCAGTATTTT. Protein sequence: CASSSQGNTQYF.

Notes on this clone: At one end the junction does not follow the germline gene, possibly because of a read error. The CDR3 nucleotides are TGTGCCAGCAGCGTAGGCGGGGCAGCCTACAATGAGCAGTTCTTC. Its translation: CASSVGGAAYNEQFF. The chain carries TRBV13 and TRBJ2-1, with D perhaps TRBD2 (6 bases). Germline values: CDR1 PRHDT, CDR2 FYEKMQ (reference sequence). The length of the CDR3 is 15 residues.

The DNA of the CDR3 is TGTGCCAGCGTCGCCCTAGACATTCAGTACTTC. Amino acids: CASVALDIQYF. The chain is built from TRBV6-1 and TRBJ2-4; no clear D gene. Germline V lookup: CDR1 MNHNS, CDR2 SASEGT. Trimming shortened V by 8 bases and J by 8 bases, and 10 bases separated the two germline ends. The CDR3 extends over 11 amino acids.

This clone was recorded only once. The V gene is TRBV11-3, the J gene TRBJ1-1, with 7 bases that match TRBD1. J was trimmed by 9 bases and V by 1 base; bases with no gene match: 8. CDR3 length: 14 residues. CDR1 and CDR2 (germline): SGHNT, YENEEA. The chain's CDR3 is CASSLGTGEYKAFF. The CDR3 nucleotides read TGTGCCAGCAGCTTAGGTACAGGGGAATATAAAGCTTTCTTT.

The genes are TRBV30 and TRBJ2-2, with TRBD2 matching over 7 bases. The CDR3 is 14 amino acids. Germline V gene sequence: CDR1 GTSNPN, CDR2 SVGIG (reference sequence). J was trimmed by 3 bases and V by 6 bases; bases with no gene match: 7. The CDR3 DNA reads TGTGCCTGCCTAACCGGGAGGTACACCGGGGAGCTGTTTTTT. Its protein is CACLTGRYTGELFF. The full variable domain, its missing parts supplied by reference TRBV30 and TRBJ2-2, is SQTIHQWPATLVQPVGSPLSLECTVEGTSNPNLYWYRQAAGRGLQLLFYSVGIGQISSEVPQNLSASRPQDRQFILSSKKLLLSDSGFYLCACLTGRYTGELFFGEGSRLTVL.

V gene TRBV11-2 combines with J gene TRBJ2-3, with D maybe TRBD2 (5 bases). The CDR3 runs to 13 residues. With 3 bases removed from V and 2 bases from J, the gap between germline ends came to 6 bases. Germline V gene data show CDR1 as SGHAT and CDR2 as FQNNGV. CDR3 sequence: CASSFGDTDTQYF. The CDR3 region has the DNA TGTGCCAGCAGCTTCGGGGACACAGATACGCAGTATTTT.

The rearrangement uses TRBV5-1 and TRBJ1-2; no reliable D call. Trimming stripped 0 bases from V and 4 bases from J, with 7 bases between. This CDR3 is 13 amino acids long. Per the germline V gene, CDR1 is SGHRS and CDR2 is YFSETQ. Here the CDR3 reads CASSLELGYGYTF. DNA for the CDR3: TGCGCCAGCAGCTTGGAGTTGGGCTATGGCTACACCTTC. The whole variable domain, filled in from reference TRBV5-1 and TRBJ1-2, reads KAGVTQTPRYLIKTRGQQVTLSCSPISGHRSVSWYQQTPGQGLQFLFEYFSETQRNKGNFPGRFSGRQFSNSRSEMNVSTLELGDSALYLCASSLELGYGYTFGSGTRLTVV.

The chain links TRBV7-2 to TRBJ2-5; 8 positions match TRBD2. J was trimmed by 4 bases and V by 1 base; bases with no gene match: 8. Germline CDR1 SGHTA, CDR2 FQGNSA. This CDR3 has 16 residues. This CDR3 is CASSLEGGAGAETQYF. DNA for the CDR3: TGTGCCAGCAGCTTAGAGGGGGGAGCGGGGGCAGAGACCCAGTACTTC.

For this clone: With a far larger clone one base away, a read error is the likely cause. This sample also contains other DNA sequences that code for the same CDR3. J is TRBJ1-2 and V is TRBV5-4, with a weak D call TRBD1 (5 bases). Germline V gene lookup returns CDR1 SGHNT and CDR2 YYREEE (reference sequence). The CDR3 extends over 13 amino acids. Trimming stripped 4 bases from V and 2 bases from J, with 9 bases between. CDR3 coding DNA: TGTGCCAGCAGCCAAGAGGGGAACTATGGCTACACCTTC. Its translation: CASSQEGNYGYTF.

The chain combines TRBV6-6 with TRBJ2-5; D perhaps matches TRBD1 (6 bases). Germline assignment: CDR1 MNHNY and CDR2 SVGAGI (reference sequence). Trimming removed 6 bases from V and 5 bases from J, with 19 bases in between. The CDR3 is made up of 15 amino acids. CDR3 coding DNA: TGTGCCAGCAGCGCGACAGGCAGGGCTCCGGAGACCCAGTACTTC. This sequence encodes CASSATGRAPETQYF.

The rearrangement joins TRBV25-1 to TRBJ2-3; the D call may be TRBD1 or TRBD2 (6 bases each). The CDR3 consists of 15 residues. Between the trimmed V and J ends, which lost 3 bases and 8 bases, there was a span of 18 bases. Germline-derived CDR1 and CDR2 are MGHDK and SYGVNS. The CDR3 nucleotides read TGTGCCAGCAGTGATAGGCAGGGAGGAGGGGGTACGCAGTATTTT. Encoded protein: CASSDRQGGGGTQYF.

The V gene is TRBV6-1, the J gene TRBJ2-7; D may be TRBD2 (5 bases). CDR3 length equals 14 residues. The germline V gene has CDR1 MNHNS and CDR2 SASEGT. V shed 6 bases and J shed 6 bases, with 18 bases lying between them. CDR3 sequence reads: CASSTWTPTGEQYF. In DNA, the CDR3 is TGTGCCAGCAGCACGTGGACTCCAACGGGCGAGCAGTACTTC.

This chain connects TRBV19 to TRBJ1-5, with 9 bases matching TRBD1. The CDR3 contains 15 residues. After removal of 6 bases from V and 7 bases from J, the junction contained 10 bases not matched to a gene. CDR1 is LNHDA and CDR2 is SQIVND in the germline V gene (reference sequence). The CDR3 here is CASRGQGVGRQPQHF. CDR3 DNA sequence: TGTGCCAGTAGGGGACAGGGAGTGGGACGACAGCCCCAGCATTTT.

The chain recombines TRBV7-2 with TRBJ2-7; TRBD2 matches 12 bases. The CDR3 extends over 16 amino acids. The germline CDR1 and CDR2 sequences are SGHTA and FQGNSA. Germline trimming cut 5 bases from V and 6 bases from J; bases unmatched to any gene: 11. CDR3 sequence (DNA): TGTGCCAGCAGCCTACAATCACTAGCGGGAGGACTCGAGCAGTACTTC. Translation gives CASSLQSLAGGLEQYF.

The rearrangement joins TRBV11-1 to TRBJ2-6, with 7 bases aligning to TRBD1. The germline V gene has CDR1 SGHAT and CDR2 FQDESV (reference sequence). The CDR3 spans 16 residues. The trim removed 0 bases at V and 2 bases at J, leaving 1 base unmatched. The CDR3 DNA reads as TGTGCCAGCAGCTTAGCAGGGGGCGCTGGGGCCAACGTCCTGACTTTC. Translation: CASSLAGGAGANVLTF.

The chain couples TRBV5-4 to TRBJ1-2, with D possibly TRBD1 on 6 matching bases. The germline V and J ends were trimmed by 0 bases and 6 bases, with 12 bases remaining between them. The CDR3 length is 14 residues. Germline V gene data show CDR1 as SGHNT and CDR2 as YYREEE (reference sequence). The CDR3 loop reads CASSLATGTNGYTF. In nucleotides, the CDR3 is TGTGCCAGCAGCTTGGCCACAGGGACCAATGGCTACACCTTC.

The chain uses TRBV7-3 and TRBJ1-4; a weak D match, TRBD1 (5 bases). The CDR3 has 15 amino acids. Trimming shortened V by 0 bases and J by 5 bases, and 10 bases separated the two germline ends. Germline lookup yields CDR1 SGHTA and CDR2 FQGTGA. CDR3 sequence (DNA): TGTGCCAGCAGCTTAACGGCAGGGAGGAATGAAAAACTGTTTTTT. It codes for CASSLTAGRNEKLFF.

This clone was observed a single time. The genes are TRBV27 and TRBJ1-2; D might be TRBD1 (5 bases). Germline V gene sequence: CDR1 MNHEY, CDR2 SMNVEV (reference sequence). This CDR3 is built from 13 residues. V dropped 6 bases and J dropped 4 bases, with 12 bases sitting between them. CDR3 amino acids: CASSTRDFYGYTF. CDR3 DNA sequence: TGTGCCAGCAGCACCCGGGACTTCTATGGCTACACCTTC.

The genes are TRBV19 and TRBJ1-6; D remains unclear. Trimming left V 4 bases short and J 15 bases short, with 13 bases between. Germline values: CDR1 LNHDA, CDR2 SQIVND (reference sequence). The CDR3 is 12 amino acids. The CDR3 nucleotides read TGTGCCAGTAGTACCCCACCTTCGGGCCTCCACTTT. It is translated as CASSTPPSGLHF.

The chain employs TRBV2 and TRBJ2-1; D is unclear. Trimming stripped 0 bases from V and 6 bases from J, with 9 bases between. The CDR3 consists of 14 residues. Germline values: CDR1 SNHLY, CDR2 FYNNEI. CDR3 in DNA: TGTGCCAGCAGTGAAGCGCTTTGGGGCAATGAGCAGTTCTTC. Residues: CASSEALWGNEQFF.

This clone was seen more than once but under ten times. As DNA, the CDR3 is TGTGCCAGCAGCTTGGCGTTGTACGAGCAGTACTTC. Amino acids: CASSLALYEQYF. The V call is TRBV5-6, the J call TRBJ2-7; no clear D. This CDR3 is 12 amino acids long. Trimming took off 0 bases at V and 4 bases at J, with 5 bases between the two ends. CDR1 and CDR2 from the germline V gene are SGHDT and YYEEEE.

The V and J genes are TRBV5-8 and TRBJ1-1; D gene unclear. Trimming stripped 5 bases from V and 5 bases from J, with 13 bases between. CDR3 size: 13 residues. Germline V CDR1 and CDR2: SGHTS, YDEGEE. The CDR3 sequence is CASSPDLGTEAFF. DNA for the CDR3: TGTGCCAGCAGTCCGGACCTAGGGACTGAAGCTTTCTTT.

This clone appeared once. The chain couples TRBV6-1 to TRBJ1-1; possible D gene TRBD1, 5 bases. CDR3 size: 11 residues. V dropped 3 bases and J dropped 11 bases, with 10 bases sitting between them. Germline V gives CDR1 MNHNS, CDR2 SASEGT. CDR3 sequence (DNA): TGTGCCAGCAGTGACGGGGGTTGGGCTTTCTTT. Encoded protein: CASSDGGWAFF.

This clone was picked up a small number of times. The genes are TRBV10-3 and TRBJ1-1; a possible D gene is TRBD1 (5 bases). V dropped 10 bases and J dropped 1 base, with 13 bases sitting between them. The CDR3 totals 13 residues. Germline CDR1 and CDR2: ENHRY and SYGVKD. DNA of the CDR3: TGTGCCACTATACAACAGGAGAACACTGAAGCTTTCTTT. Its translation is CATIQQENTEAFF.

This clone has only one observation. The rearrangement joins TRBV30 to TRBJ2-5; TRBD1 aligns across 9 bases. The CDR3 loop spans 15 amino acids. Germline V gene data show CDR1 as GTSNPN and CDR2 as SVGIG (reference sequence). The J segment lost 4 bases and the V segment lost 3 bases, leaving 9 bases of the junction unmatched. The CDR3 DNA sequence: TGTGCCTGGAGCTTAGGACAGGGGAAAGTAGAGACCCAGTACTTC. Residues: CAWSLGQGKVETQYF.

The rearrangement joins TRBV6-1 to TRBJ1-1; no reliable D call. V lost 3 bases and J lost 8, with 16 bases in between. Per germline, CDR1 MNHNS and CDR2 SASEGT. The CDR3 extends over 14 amino acids. The CDR3 sequence is CASSDLAGGSEAFF. Written as DNA, the CDR3 is TGTGCCAGCAGTGATCTCGCCGGAGGAAGCGAAGCTTTCTTT.

The J gene is TRBJ1-6, the V gene TRBV7-2; the match to TRBD1 covers 7 bases. Germline CDR1 is SGHTA and CDR2 is FQGNSA. Losses at the gene ends were 0 bases for V and 6 bases for J; bases not matched to a gene: 8. The CDR3 is 17 residues long. DNA of the CDR3: TGTGCCAGCAGCTTAGCTCCCCACACAGGGGCTAATTCACCCCTCCACTTT. Translation gives CASSLAPHTGANSPLHF.

The rearrangement joins TRBV7-6 to TRBJ1-5; 7 positions match TRBD1. V lost 0 bases, J lost 9 bases, and 5 bases stayed unmatched. CDR1 and CDR2 (germline): SGHVS, FNYEAQ. The CDR3 sequence is 14 residues long. The CDR3 nucleotides are TGTGCCAGCAGCTTAGCTAGGGGGCAAGCGCCCCAGCATTTT. Translating gives CASSLARGQAPQHF. Filled out from reference TRBV7-6 and TRBJ1-5, the complete variable domain reads GAGVSQSPRYKVTKRGQDVALRCDPISGHVSLYWYRQALGQGPEFLTYFNYEAQQDKSGLPNDRFSAERPEGSISTLTIQRTEQRDSAMYRCASSLARGQAPQHFGDGTRLSIL.

This clone has just one count. The rearrangement uses TRBV18 and TRBJ1-2, with 8 bases identical to TRBD1. The junction had 9 bases not matched to a gene; V was cut back by 2 bases and J by 7 bases. The CDR3 length is 15 residues. Germline V gene data show CDR1 as KGHSH and CDR2 as LQKENI. The DNA for the CDR3 is TGTGCCAGCTCACCAGGGACAGGCACCCAAGGTGGCTACACCTTC. Protein product: CASSPGTGTQGGYTF.

This clone turned up a few times. V is TRBV27 and J is TRBJ1-3, with D unclear. The CDR3 is made up of 16 amino acids. The V end lost 0 bases, the J end lost 0 bases, and 9 bases lay between the germline ends. Germline-derived CDR1 and CDR2 are MNHEY and SMNVEV (reference sequence). DNA of the CDR3: TGTGCCAGCAGTTTATCGTTGGCTTTCTCTGGAAACACCATATATTTT. Its protein is CASSLSLAFSGNTIYF.